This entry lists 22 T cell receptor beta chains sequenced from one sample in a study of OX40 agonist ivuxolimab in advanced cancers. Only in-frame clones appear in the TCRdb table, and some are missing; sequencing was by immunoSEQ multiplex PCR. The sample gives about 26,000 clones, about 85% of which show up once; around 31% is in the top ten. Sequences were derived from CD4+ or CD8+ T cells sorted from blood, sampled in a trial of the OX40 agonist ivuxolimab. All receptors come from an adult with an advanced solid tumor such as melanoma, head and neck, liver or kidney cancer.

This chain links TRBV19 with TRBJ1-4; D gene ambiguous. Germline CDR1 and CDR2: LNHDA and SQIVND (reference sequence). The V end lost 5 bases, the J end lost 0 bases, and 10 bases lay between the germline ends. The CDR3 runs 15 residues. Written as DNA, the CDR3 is TGTGCCAGTAGTCTCCGGGAAGCAACTAATGAAAAACTGTTTTTT. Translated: CASSLREATNEKLFF.

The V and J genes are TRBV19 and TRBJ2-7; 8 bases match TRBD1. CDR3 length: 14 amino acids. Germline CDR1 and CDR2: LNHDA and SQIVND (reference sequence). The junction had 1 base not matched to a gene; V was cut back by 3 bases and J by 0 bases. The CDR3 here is CASSMTGASYEQYF. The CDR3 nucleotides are TGTGCCAGTAGTATGACAGGGGCCTCCTACGAGCAGTACTTC.

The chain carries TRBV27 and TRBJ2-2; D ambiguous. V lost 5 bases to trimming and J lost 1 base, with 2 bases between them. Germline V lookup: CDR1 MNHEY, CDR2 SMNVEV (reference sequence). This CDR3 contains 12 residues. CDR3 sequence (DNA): TGTGCCAGCAGTGTGAACACCGGGGAGCTGTTTTTT. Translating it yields CASSVNTGELFF.

The CDR3 region is CATSRGGMGQVYGYTF. The CDR3 coding sequence is TGTGCCACCAGCAGAGGCGGCATGGGGCAGGTCTATGGCTACACCTTC. This chain connects TRBV15 to TRBJ1-2; tentatively, D is TRBD1 (5 bases). The CDR3 covers 16 residues. Germline loops: CDR1 LNHNV, CDR2 YYDKDF (reference sequence). The ends were cut back, 1 base at V and 4 bases at J, with 16 bases in the middle.

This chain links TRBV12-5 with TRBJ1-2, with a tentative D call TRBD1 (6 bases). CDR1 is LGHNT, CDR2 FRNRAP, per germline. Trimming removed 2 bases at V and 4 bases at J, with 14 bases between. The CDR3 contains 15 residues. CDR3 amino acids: CASGLYQGTIYGYTF. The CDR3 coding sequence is TGTGCTAGTGGTTTGTACCAGGGGACTATCTATGGCTACACCTTC.

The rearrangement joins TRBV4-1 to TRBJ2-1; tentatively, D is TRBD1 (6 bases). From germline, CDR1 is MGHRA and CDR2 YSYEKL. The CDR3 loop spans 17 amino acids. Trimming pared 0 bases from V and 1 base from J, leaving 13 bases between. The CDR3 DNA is TGCGCCAGCAGCCAAGAATACAGGGATGGGTCCTACAATGAGCAGTTCTTC. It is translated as CASSQEYRDGSYNEQFF.

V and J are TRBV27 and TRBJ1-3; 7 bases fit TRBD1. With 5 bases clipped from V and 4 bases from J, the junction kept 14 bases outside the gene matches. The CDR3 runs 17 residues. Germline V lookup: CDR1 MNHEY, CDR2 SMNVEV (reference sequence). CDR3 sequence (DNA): TGTGCCAGCAGTGAAACCCTAGGGACAGCAAACGGAAACACCATATATTTT. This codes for CASSETLGTANGNTIYF.

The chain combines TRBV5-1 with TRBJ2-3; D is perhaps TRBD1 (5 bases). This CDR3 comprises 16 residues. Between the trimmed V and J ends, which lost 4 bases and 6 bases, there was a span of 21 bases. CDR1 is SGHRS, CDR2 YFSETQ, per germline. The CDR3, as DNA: TGCGCCAGCAGCCCACCTATCAGGGCCACGGCCGATACGCAGTATTTT. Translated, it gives CASSPPIRATADTQYF.

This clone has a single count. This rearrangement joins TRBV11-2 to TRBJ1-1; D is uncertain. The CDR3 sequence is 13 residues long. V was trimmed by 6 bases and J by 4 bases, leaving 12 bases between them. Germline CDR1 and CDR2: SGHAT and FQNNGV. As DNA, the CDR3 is TGTGCCAGCAGTCAAGGGTTCGCCACTGAAGCTTTCTTT. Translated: CASSQGFATEAFF.

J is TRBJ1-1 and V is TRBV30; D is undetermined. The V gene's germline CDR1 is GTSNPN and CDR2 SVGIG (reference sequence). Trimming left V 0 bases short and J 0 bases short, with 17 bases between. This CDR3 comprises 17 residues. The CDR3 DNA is TGTGCCTGGAGTGTATTCCATCCCGGCTCCTTGAACACTGAAGCTTTCTTT. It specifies CAWSVFHPGSLNTEAFF.

CDR3 DNA sequence: TGTGCCAGCAGCCAAGCCGGGGGGCCCCGGGAAGGGGAGCTGTTTTTT. The encoded protein is CASSQAGGPREGELFF. J is TRBJ2-2 and V is TRBV4-2; maybe TRBD2 (7 bases). This CDR3 is 16 amino acids long. Trimming left V 1 base short and J 8 bases short, with 17 bases between. Germline V gives CDR1 LGHNA, CDR2 YNFKEQ.

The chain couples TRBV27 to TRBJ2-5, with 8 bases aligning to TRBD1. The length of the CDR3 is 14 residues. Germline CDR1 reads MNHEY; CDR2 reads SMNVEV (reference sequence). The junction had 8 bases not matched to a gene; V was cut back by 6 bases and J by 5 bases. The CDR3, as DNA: TGTGCCAGCAGGGACAGGGCATTAGAGGAGACCCAGTACTTC. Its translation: CASRDRALEETQYF.

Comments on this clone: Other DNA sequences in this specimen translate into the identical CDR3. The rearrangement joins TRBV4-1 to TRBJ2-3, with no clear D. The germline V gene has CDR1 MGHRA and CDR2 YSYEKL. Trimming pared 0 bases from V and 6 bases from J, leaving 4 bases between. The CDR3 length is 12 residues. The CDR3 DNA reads TGCGCCAGCAGCCAAGATGGCGATACGCAGTATTTT. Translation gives CASSQDGDTQYF.

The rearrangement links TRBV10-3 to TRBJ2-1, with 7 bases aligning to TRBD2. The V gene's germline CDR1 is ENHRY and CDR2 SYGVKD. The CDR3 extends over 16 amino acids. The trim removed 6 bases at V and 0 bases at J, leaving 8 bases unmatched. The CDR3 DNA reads TGTGCCATCAGATCCGAGCGGGAAAGCTCCTACAATGAGCAGTTCTTC. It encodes CAIRSERESSYNEQFF.

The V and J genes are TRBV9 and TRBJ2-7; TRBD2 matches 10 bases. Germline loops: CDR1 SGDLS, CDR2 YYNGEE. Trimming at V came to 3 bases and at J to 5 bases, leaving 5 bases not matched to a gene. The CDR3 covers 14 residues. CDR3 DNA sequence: TGTGCCAGCAGCGCGAGCGGGAGGGCCAACGAGCAGTACTTC. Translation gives CASSASGRANEQYF.

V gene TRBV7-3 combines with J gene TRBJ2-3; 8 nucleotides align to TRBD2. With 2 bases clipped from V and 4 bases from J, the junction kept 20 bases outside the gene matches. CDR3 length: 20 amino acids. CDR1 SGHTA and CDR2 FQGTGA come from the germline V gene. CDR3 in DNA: TGTGCCAGCAGCTTATTTTCCCGGGAATTAGCGGGGAGGAGTGCAGATACGCAGTATTTT. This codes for CASSLFSRELAGRSADTQYF.

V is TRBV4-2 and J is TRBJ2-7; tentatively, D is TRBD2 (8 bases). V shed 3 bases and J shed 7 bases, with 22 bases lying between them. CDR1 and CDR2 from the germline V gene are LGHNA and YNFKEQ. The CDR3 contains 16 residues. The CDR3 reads CASSQGQRERRWEQYF. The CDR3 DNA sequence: TGTGCCAGCAGCCAGGGACAGCGGGAGCGGCGTTGGGAGCAGTACTTC.

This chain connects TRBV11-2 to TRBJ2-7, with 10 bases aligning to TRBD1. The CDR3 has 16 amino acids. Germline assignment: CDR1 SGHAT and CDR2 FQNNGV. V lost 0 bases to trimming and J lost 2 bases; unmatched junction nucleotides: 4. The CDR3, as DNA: TGTGCCAGCAGCTTAGATGGGACAGGGGCCGCCTACGAGCAGTACTTC. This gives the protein CASSLDGTGAAYEQYF.

The CDR3 bases are TGCGCCAGCAGCCTCGGAAAGGTCGCTCAATGGACGAACACTGAAGCTTTCTTT. The encoded protein is CASSLGKVAQWTNTEAFF. This rearrangement joins TRBV4-1 to TRBJ1-1; D gene ambiguous. Germline lookup yields CDR1 MGHRA and CDR2 YSYEKL. The CDR3 sequence is 18 residues long. Trimming cost V 4 bases and J 1 base, with 22 bases left between them.

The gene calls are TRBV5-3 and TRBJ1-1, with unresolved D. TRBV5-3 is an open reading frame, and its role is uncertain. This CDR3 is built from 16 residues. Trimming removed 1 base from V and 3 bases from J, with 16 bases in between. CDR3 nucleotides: TGTGCCAGAAGCTTGAGGGAACGGGTGATTCACACTGAAGCTTTCTTT. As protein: CARSLRERVIHTEAFF.

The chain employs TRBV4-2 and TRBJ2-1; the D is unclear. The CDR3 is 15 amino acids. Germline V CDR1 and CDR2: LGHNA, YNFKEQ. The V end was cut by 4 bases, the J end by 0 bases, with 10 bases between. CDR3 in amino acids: CASSPSMSSYNEQFF. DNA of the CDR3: TGTGCCAGCAGCCCTTCCATGAGCTCCTACAATGAGCAGTTCTTC.

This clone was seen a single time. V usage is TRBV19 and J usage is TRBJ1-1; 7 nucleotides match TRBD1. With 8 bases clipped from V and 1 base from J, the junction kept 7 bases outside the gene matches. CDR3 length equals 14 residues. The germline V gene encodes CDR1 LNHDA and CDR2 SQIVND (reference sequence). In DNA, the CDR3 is TGTGCCAGTCTTCCGGGACAGAGGAACACTGAAGCTTTCTTT. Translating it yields CASLPGQRNTEAFF. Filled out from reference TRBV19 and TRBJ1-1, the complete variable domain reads DGGITQSPKYLFRKEGQNVTLSCEQNLNHDAMYWYRQDPGQGLRLIYYSQIVNDFQKGDIAEGYSVSREKKESFPLTVTSAQKNPTAFYLCASLPGQRNTEAFFGQGTRLTVV.